The sequence of this T cell receptor (beta chain) was determined in a study of response to subunit inactivated influenza vaccine. In TCRdb, the RT-PCR reads were re-called with MiXCR into one record per CDR3 protein. The sample holds about 800,000 distinct CDR3 sequences, less than 25% seen once. Findings and limits, study-wide: The authors put forward the suggestion that each seasonal influenza vaccination may bring in only a limited number of new T cells.

Turning to this clonotype: Its target is not known.

J was trimmed by 3 bases and V by 5 bases; bases with no gene match: 10. Looked up from germline, CDR1 is DFQATT and CDR2 is SNEGSKA (reference sequence). CDR3 size: 14 residues. The sequence was obtained from a man in his fifties or sixties who received an inactivated influenza vaccine. The chain combines TRBV20-1 with TRBJ2-7; 7 bases match TRBD2. Sample: PBMCs from blood, taken 5 days after vaccination. CDR3 DNA sequence: TGCAGTGCTCCTATAGCGGGCCGCCTCTACGAGCAGTACTTC. Its protein is CSAPIAGRLYEQYF.